The clone carrying this T cell receptor (beta chain) appeared a few times. As yet, its antigen is unknown. This record belongs to a study of cytomegalovirus exposure and HLA in healthy donors. Study results and limitations: The investigators catalogued 180 or so TCR beta chains as cytomegalovirus-associated.

The PCR employed 60 Vbeta primers together with 13 Jbeta primers. Measured with immunoSEQ multiplex PCR; TCRdb has only the in-frame clones, and not every one. The sample carries roughly 140,000 clones, roughly 85% recorded once. The CDR3 has 18 amino acids. CDR1 MGHRA and CDR2 YSYEKL come from the germline V gene. The J segment lost 7 bases and the V segment lost 0 bases, leaving 13 bases of the junction unmatched. V is TRBV4-1 and J is TRBJ2-4; 9 bases line up with TRBD2. This receptor was taken from a male donor in good health and CMV-seronegative. Sequenced sample: PBMCs. This chain's CDR3 is CASSQENLAGGPRNIQYF. CDR3 sequence (DNA): TGCGCCAGCAGCCAAGAGAACTTGGCGGGGGGGCCGAGGAACATTCAGTACTTC.